These 28 T cell receptor beta chains were all obtained from the same sample, sequenced in a study of human T cells and chemical hapten exposure. TCRdb reanalysed the RACE reads using MiXCR and keeps one entry per CDR3 protein. This table has fewer than 500,000 distinct CDR3 sequences, more than 4.5% appearing once. Time point of the sample: patch test 1, 2 weeks after DPC sensitization. Noted treatment: therapeutic diphenylcyclopropenone sensitization with weekly scalp DPC. The starting material was whole blood, obtained in connection with sensitization to the hapten diphenylcyclopropenone (DPC). The receptors derive from a woman between 50 and 59 years old with alopecia areata. Some clones in this sample may be carry-over from other donors' samples.

This clonotype was seen many times. The rearrangement uses TRBV28 and TRBJ2-7; 13 bases agree with TRBD2. The length of the CDR3 is 15 residues. V lost 5 bases to trimming and J lost 2 bases; unmatched junction nucleotides: 3. Germline V gene sequence: CDR1 MDHEN, CDR2 SYDVKM. DNA for the CDR3: TGTGCCAGCAGTCAACTAGCGGGAGGGCCCTACGAGCAGTACTTC. Protein: CASSQLAGGPYEQYF. Looking up the rest from reference TRBV28 and TRBJ2-7 gives the full variable domain: DVKVTQSSRYLVKRTGEKVFLECVQDMDHENMFWYRQDPGLGLRLIYFSYDVKMKEKGDIPEGYSVSREKKERFSLILESASTNQTSMYLCASSQLAGGPYEQYFGPGTRLTVT.

This clonotype was counted a few times. The chain recombines TRBV14 with TRBJ1-6, with 8 bases lining up with TRBD1. The CDR3 length is 15 residues. Looked up from germline, CDR1 is SGHDN and CDR2 is FVKESK. Trimming took 4 bases from V and 7 from J; bases not matched to a gene: 6. DNA for the CDR3: TGTGCCAGCAGCCGATGGACAGGGCTGAATTCACCCCTCCACTTT. This translates into CASSRWTGLNSPLHF.

This clonotype was counted many times. The V gene is TRBV12-3 or TRBV12-4, the J gene TRBJ2-1; TRBD2 matches at 10 bases. J lost 9 bases, V lost 3 bases, and 8 bases had no gene match. There are 15 residues in the CDR3. The CDR3 nucleotides are TGTGCCAGCAGTTTTCAAGCGGGAGGGCCGACTGAGCAGTTCTTC. The encoded protein is CASSFQAGGPTEQFF.

Ten or more counts support this clonotype. The chain employs TRBV29-1 and TRBJ2-1, with D tentatively TRBD1 or TRBD2 (5 bases each). Germline-derived CDR1 and CDR2 are SQVTM and ANQGSEA. Trimming took 2 bases from V and 2 from J, leaving 13 bases between them. This CDR3 is 15 amino acids long. The CDR3 DNA follows: TGCAGCGTTGAAACCGGGACGTCAGCCTACAATGAGCAGTTCTTC. Translating gives CSVETGTSAYNEQFF.

The sample holds many counts of this clonotype. The chain employs TRBV19 and TRBJ2-1; 14 bases are a match to TRBD2. The CDR3 sequence is 11 residues long. The ends lost 6 bases at V and 15 bases at J; junction bases unmatched: 1. Looked up from germline, CDR1 is LNHDA and CDR2 is SQIVND (reference sequence). In DNA, the CDR3 is TGTGCCAGTAGAGGGACTAGCGGGAGGTTCTTC. Its translation: CASRGTSGRFF.

This clonotype was seen at least ten times. This chain connects TRBV6-5 to TRBJ1-5, with D unresolved. The CDR3 runs to 17 residues. V gave up 10 bases and J gave up 0 bases, with 22 bases separating them. Germline V gene lookup returns CDR1 MNHEY and CDR2 SVGAGI. This CDR3 reads CATRPTWTANSNQPQHF. CDR3 DNA: TGTGCCACCAGGCCCACTTGGACGGCGAATAGCAATCAGCCCCAGCATTTT.

This clonotype occurred a few times. The chain uses TRBV12-5 and TRBJ2-1, with D perhaps TRBD1 (6 bases). V was shortened by 1 base and J by 9 bases, with 13 bases between the two germline ends. The CDR3 contains 14 residues. The germline CDR1 and CDR2 sequences are LGHNT and FRNRAP. CDR3: CASGLGTGWGEQFF. CDR3 bases: TGTGCTAGTGGTTTGGGCACAGGGTGGGGTGAGCAGTTCTTC.

This clonotype was recorded at least ten times. The rearrangement joins TRBV5-1 to TRBJ2-5, with TRBD2 matching 11 bases. From germline, CDR1 is SGHRS and CDR2 YFSETQ. The CDR3 extends over 16 amino acids. V was clipped by 3 bases and J by 2 bases; unmatched bases: 6. The CDR3 protein is CASSSWVAGGQETQYF. In DNA, the CDR3 is TGCGCCAGCAGCTCCTGGGTAGCGGGGGGGCAAGAGACCCAGTACTTC.

This clonotype was observed many times. CDR3 amino acids: CASSPDRSYNSPLHF. CDR3 nucleotide sequence: TGTGCCAGCTCACCGGACAGGAGCTATAATTCACCCCTCCACTTT. J is TRBJ1-6 and V is TRBV18; 7 positions agree with TRBD1. The CDR3 has 15 residues. Germline CDR1 KGHSH, CDR2 LQKENI. The V segment lost 3 bases and the J segment 3 bases; nucleotides outside the gene matches: 2.

This clonotype was counted a few times. This chain connects TRBV18 to TRBJ2-1; D is possibly TRBD2 (5 bases). Deletions cut 0 bases from V and 9 bases from J, with 12 bases between. The germline gives CDR1 KGHSH, CDR2 LQKENI. This CDR3 has 14 residues. Here the CDR3 DNA reads TGTGCCAGCTCACCACCTTTGGGGAGTGGTGAGCAGTTCTTC. Encoded protein: CASSPPLGSGEQFF.

This clonotype has just a few counts. The chain combines TRBV28 with TRBJ1-1; no firm D call. This CDR3 comprises 15 residues. Germline CDR1 reads MDHEN; CDR2 reads SYDVKM. Trimming stripped 2 bases from V and 1 base from J, with 11 bases between. The CDR3, as DNA: TGTGCCAGCAGTTTACGGCAGGTAAAGAACACTGAAGCTTTCTTT. Encoded protein: CASSLRQVKNTEAFF.

This clonotype was picked up many times. V is TRBV6-6 and J is TRBJ2-3; D might be TRBD1 (6 bases). Germline values: CDR1 MNHNY, CDR2 SVGAGI (reference sequence). The CDR3 is made up of 12 amino acids. The CDR3, as DNA: TGTGCGGGTCGGACAGACACAGATACGCAGTATTTT. Translated, it gives CAGRTDTDTQYF.

This clonotype was seen repeatedly, ten times or more. The gene calls are TRBV7-2 and TRBJ2-3; TRBD2 agrees at 7 bases. Trimming at V came to 1 base and at J to 1 base, leaving 5 bases not matched to a gene. CDR1 is SGHTA, CDR2 FQGNSA, per germline. The CDR3 sequence is 16 residues long. The CDR3 protein is CASSLEGRGGTDTQYF. The CDR3 DNA reads as TGTGCCAGCAGCTTAGAAGGCCGGGGGGGCACAGATACGCAGTATTTT.

The table lists this clonotype with a few counts. V usage is TRBV7-9 and J usage is TRBJ2-7; D is possibly TRBD1 (7 bases). This CDR3 is 15 amino acids long. The V gene's germline CDR1 is SEHNR and CDR2 FQNEAQ (reference sequence). Trimming left V 1 base short and J 3 bases short, with 13 bases between. The CDR3, as DNA: TGTGCCAGCAGCTTAGGCGGGACAGCAGACTACGAGCAGTACTTC. The encoded protein is CASSLGGTADYEQYF.

This clonotype was observed at least ten times. CDR3 in DNA: TGTGCCAGCAGTTACTCGAAGGCTAGCGGGACCGGGGAGCTGTTTTTT. Amino acid sequence: CASSYSKASGTGELFF. This rearrangement joins TRBV6-5 to TRBJ2-2; 8 bases align to TRBD2. This CDR3 has 16 residues. With 0 bases clipped from V and 5 bases from J, the junction kept 5 bases outside the gene matches. Looked up from germline, CDR1 is MNHEY and CDR2 is SVGAGI.

This clonotype showed up many times. The CDR3 loop is CASMDSLNTEAFF. CDR3 in DNA: TGTGCCAGCATGGATAGTCTCAACACTGAAGCTTTCTTT. This chain joins TRBV6-5 and TRBJ1-1; no firm D call. CDR3 length: 13 residues. The germline V gene encodes CDR1 MNHEY and CDR2 SVGAGI. The ends were cut back, 7 bases at V and 2 bases at J, with 11 bases in the middle.

The chain links TRBV12-3 or TRBV12-4 to TRBJ2-1; unclear D gene. The CDR3 length is 14 residues. The ends were cut back, 7 bases at V and 0 bases at J, with 10 bases in the middle. As DNA, the CDR3 is TGTGCCAGCAAGGGCACTTACTCCTACAATGAGCAGTTCTTC. Its translation is CASKGTYSYNEQFF.

This clonotype was recorded at least ten times. The chain carries TRBV12-3 or TRBV12-4 and TRBJ1-1; D call uncertain. The CDR3 totals 13 residues. V was cut by 5 bases and J by 6 bases, with 13 bases left in between. DNA for the CDR3: TGTGCCAGCAGTGCCCGACATCCGGCTGAAGCTTTCTTT. Residues: CASSARHPAEAFF.

This clonotype was observed many times. J is TRBJ1-2 and V is TRBV27, with TRBD1 matching 8 bases. Germline trimming cut 1 base from V and 2 bases from J; bases unmatched to any gene: 3. Per germline, CDR1 MNHEY and CDR2 SMNVEV (reference sequence). The length of the CDR3 is 15 residues. The CDR3 region has the DNA TGTGCCAGCAGTTTATTGGCAGGGGGCAACTATGGCTACACCTTC. This translates into CASSLLAGGNYGYTF.

Ten or more counts support this clonotype. The rearrangement joins TRBV20-1 to TRBJ2-7; TRBD1 is a possible D gene (5 bases). The CDR3 has 12 residues. Trimming took 1 base from V and 3 from J, leaving 7 bases between them. CDR1 and CDR2 (germline): DFQATT, SNEGSKA (reference sequence). This CDR3 is CSARADSYEQYF. Here the CDR3 DNA reads TGCAGTGCTAGAGCCGACAGCTACGAGCAGTACTTC.

This clonotype was counted ten times or more. This rearrangement joins TRBV5-1 to TRBJ2-7; 7 positions agree with TRBD1. The CDR3 has 12 amino acids. Germline V CDR1 and CDR2: SGHRS, YFSETQ. Germline trimming cut 3 bases from V and 11 bases from J; bases unmatched to any gene: 8. The DNA of the CDR3 is TGCGCCAGCAGCTCCCTAGACAGGGAAGAGTACTTC. It translates to CASSSLDREEYF.

In its sample, this clonotype was seen many times. This sequence joins TRBV28 and TRBJ1-1; D may be TRBD1 (6 bases). This CDR3 is 13 amino acids long. Per germline, CDR1 MDHEN and CDR2 SYDVKM. The germline V and J ends were trimmed by 2 bases and 4 bases, with 8 bases remaining between them. The CDR3 sequence: CASSLNRVTEAFF. In DNA, the CDR3 is TGTGCCAGCAGTTTAAACAGGGTCACTGAAGCTTTCTTT.

This clonotype was detected ten times or more. The chain combines TRBV20-1 with TRBJ2-3, with D possibly TRBD2 on 5 matching bases. The V end was cut by 4 bases, the J end by 3 bases, with 11 bases between. Germline lookup yields CDR1 DFQATT and CDR2 SNEGSKA (reference sequence). The CDR3 length is 13 residues. CDR3 sequence reads: CSAMEAITDTQYF. The CDR3 coding sequence is TGCAGTGCTATGGAGGCTATAACAGATACGCAGTATTTT.

V gene TRBV12-3 or TRBV12-4 combines with J gene TRBJ1-5; no clear D. The CDR3 sequence is 13 residues long. V was cut by 6 bases and J by 6 bases, with 12 bases left in between. CDR3 residues: CASSLPSPQPQHF. The CDR3 nucleotides read TGTGCCAGCAGCCTTCCCTCTCCTCAGCCCCAGCATTTT.

This clonotype was found many times. The J gene is TRBJ2-5, the V gene TRBV28, with D possibly being TRBD2 (5 bases). V was pared by 6 bases and J by 5 bases, with 25 bases between. CDR3 length: 17 residues. CDR1 and CDR2 from the germline V gene are MDHEN and SYDVKM. The CDR3: CASSFPLGSSVMETQYF. In nucleotides, the CDR3 is TGTGCCAGCAGCTTTCCGCTGGGGAGTTCGGTTATGGAGACCCAGTACTTC.

The chain is built from TRBV10-3 and TRBJ2-1; D may match TRBD1 or TRBD2 (5 bases each). The CDR3 loop spans 15 amino acids. Germline V lookup: CDR1 ENHRY, CDR2 SYGVKD. V gave up 6 bases and J gave up 7 bases, with 19 bases separating them. The CDR3 sequence is CAISSGTGSTNEQFF. The CDR3 coding sequence is TGTGCCATCAGCTCCGGGACGGGATCTACGAATGAGCAGTTCTTC.

The gene calls are TRBV6-1 and TRBJ2-1, with D unclear. Trimming stripped 6 bases from V and 9 bases from J, with 12 bases between. Germline CDR1 reads MNHNS; CDR2 reads SASEGT. The CDR3 contains 12 residues. The CDR3, as DNA: TGTGCCAGCAGCCCCACGAACGGTGAGCAGTTCTTC. Protein product: CASSPTNGEQFF.

J is TRBJ1-1 and V is TRBV6-2 or TRBV6-3, with 7 nucleotides matching TRBD1. The trim removed 10 bases at V and 1 base at J, leaving 6 bases unmatched. The CDR3 runs 13 residues. CDR1 and CDR2 from the germline V gene are MNHEY and SVGEGT. The CDR3, as DNA: TGTGCCAACCGACAGGGCCCGAACACTGAAGCTTTCTTT. It is translated as CANRQGPNTEAFF.